A selection of T cell receptor beta chains follows, all from one sample in a study of technical replicates of blood from a few donors. TCRdb keeps only in-frame clones here, not all; method: immunoSEQ multiplex PCR. The sample gives tens of thousands of clones, roughly 93% of which show up once; 0.2% to 0.25% is in the top ten. The sequenced sample was T cells isolated from PBMCs. Every receptor here comes from a human donor in good health. CDR3s include the opening cysteine and the closing phenylalanine or tryptophan. D genes are given only for firm matches. Only part of the rows carry a size: once, few, many, or a class if the clone is expanded.

d_call j_call v_call clone_size cdr3_nt cdr3_aa
TRBD1 TRBJ1-2 TRBV2 . TGTGCCAGCAGGGAGGGACAGTACCTTAACTATGGCTACACCTTC CASREGQYLNYGYTF
. TRBJ1-2 TRBV30 . TGTGCCTGGAGTGTGGGGGGGGCCGGCTACACCTTC CAWSVGGAGYTF
TRBD1 TRBJ2-2 TRBV5-1 once TGCGCCAGCAGCCTTGGGACAGGGGGCCCCGGGGAGCTGTTTTTT CASSLGTGGPGELFF
. TRBJ1-1 TRBV5-6 . TGTGCCAGCAGCCGCATAACAGGGTATGTCGAAGCTTTCTTT CASSRITGYVEAFF
. TRBJ2-3 TRBV28 . TGTGCCAGCAATTCCGTAGGGACTCCTAGCACAGATACGCAGTATTTT CASNSVGTPSTDTQYF
. TRBJ2-7 TRBV2 . TGTGCCAGCCTCGGACAGTCCTACGAGCAGTACTTC CASLGQSYEQYF
. TRBJ1-6 TRBV10-2 once TGCGCCAGCAGGGCCCATGTTGGTCGAAATTCACCCCTCCACTTT CASRAHVGRNSPLHF
TRBD1 TRBJ2-3 TRBV5-1 . TGCGCCAGCAGCTCCAAGGGACAGCCAGATACGCAGTATTTT CASSSKGQPDTQYF
TRBD1 TRBJ1-2 TRBV6-1 once TGTGCCAGCAGTGAAGGTGTCAGGGGGCGCGGGGGCTACACCTTC CASSEGVRGRGGYTF
TRBD1 TRBJ2-7 TRBV12-5 once TGTGCTAGTGGTTTGCAGACCCCCGGGACAGGGAAAGCCGTACGGTCCTACGAGCAGTACTTC CASGLQTPGTGKAVRSYEQYF
. TRBJ1-5 TRBV7-9 . TGTGCCAGCAGCCCGGTTGGGGGGGGCAATCAGCCCCAGCATTTT CASSPVGGGNQPQHF
. TRBJ2-3 TRBV5-1 . TGCGCCAGCAGCTTGGTCCTAGATACGCAGTATTTT CASSLVLDTQYF
TRBD1 TRBJ1-4 TRBV18 few TGTGCCAGCTCACCGACAGGGACTAATGAAAAACTGTTTTTT CASSPTGTNEKLFF
. TRBJ2-1 TRBV29-1 . TGCAGCGTTGTCCTCGGGAGCTCCTACAATGAGCAGTTCTTC CSVVLGSSYNEQFF
. TRBJ1-2 TRBV2 . TGTGCCAGCATCGGGGGTGACTATGGCTACACCTTC CASIGGDYGYTF
. TRBJ2-5 TRBV30 . TGTGCCTGGAGTGTGAAGGGAGTCCAAGAGACCCAGTACTTC CAWSVKGVQETQYF
. TRBJ2-5 TRBV5-1 once TGCGCCAGCAGCGGGCAGAACCAAGAGACCCAGTACTTC CASSGQNQETQYF
. TRBJ1-2 TRBV6-5 . TGTGCCAGCAGTTACGAGGCGGGGCCGGGTGGCTACACCTTC CASSYEAGPGGYTF
TRBD1 TRBJ2-1 TRBV5-6 . TGTGCCAGCAGCTGGACAGGTGTCAATGAGCAGTTCTTC CASSWTGVNEQFF
. TRBJ2-7 TRBV5-4 . TGTGCCAGCAGCTTGAACCCGCGTGAGCAGTACTTC CASSLNPREQYF
TRBD1 TRBJ2-7 TRBV6-4 few TGTGCCAGCAGTGATACCGGACAGGGGGTTCCCGCCTTGTACTTC CASSDTGQGVPALYF
. TRBJ1-1 TRBV29-1 . TGCAGCGTTAAGAGGAACACTGAAGCTTTCTTT CSVKRNTEAFF
. TRBJ2-7 TRBV7-2 . TGTGCCAGCAGCCGACTAGGTGGGTCGGGCGAGCAGTACTTC CASSRLGGSGEQYF
TRBD1 TRBJ2-7 TRBV5-5 . TGTGCCAGCAGCTTGGGTATATCCCGGGACAGGGCCTCCTCTGTAACCGAGCAGTACTTC CASSLGISRDRASSVTEQYF
. TRBJ2-7 TRBV15 . TGTGCCACCAGCAGAGAACACGCCGTTGGGACAACCTACGAGCAGTACTTC CATSREHAVGTTYEQYF
. TRBJ2-1 TRBV12-5 . TGTGCTAGTTGGACCGGACTATCCTACAATGAGCAGTTCTTC CASWTGLSYNEQFF
TRBD1 TRBJ1-5 TRBV27 . TGTGCCAGCAGTCTCCCGACAGGGGGCTTCGGTATAGGGAGCAATCAGCCCCAGCATTTT CASSLPTGGFGIGSNQPQHF
. TRBJ1-1 TRBV14 . TGTGCCAGCAGCCAAGATGCCGGGGCCAGGGGCACTGAAGCTTTCTTT CASSQDAGARGTEAFF
TRBD1 TRBJ1-1 TRBV4-1 . TGCGCCAGCAGCCAAGAGGGACAGCCGAACACTGAAGCTTTCTTT CASSQEGQPNTEAFF
TRBD1 TRBJ1-1 TRBV9 . TGTGCCAGCAGCTCCACAGGGGGCACTGAAGCTTTCTTT CASSSTGGTEAFF
. TRBJ2-5 TRBV9 . TGTGCCAGCAGCCAAACTACAGGCCCCCAAGAGACCCAGTACTTC CASSQTTGPQETQYF
. TRBJ1-5 TRBV7-2 . TGTGCCAGCAGCGCCCGTGCCGGGATTTGGCCGAATCAGCCCCAGCATTTT CASSARAGIWPNQPQHF
. TRBJ2-7 TRBV5-5 . TGTGCCAGCAGCTTGGGACAGCCTCCCTACGAGCAGTACTTC CASSLGQPPYEQYF
. TRBJ2-7 TRBV6-5 . TGTGCCACGAGAGGTCTCTCCTACGAGCAGTACTTC CATRGLSYEQYF
. TRBJ2-1 TRBV15 . TGTGCCACCATTCACTCTAAAACAGGGAATGAGCAGTTCTTC CATIHSKTGNEQFF
. TRBJ2-4 TRBV7-9 . TGTGCCAGCAGCTTAGCATGGGAGAATGAAAACATTCAGTACTTC CASSLAWENENIQYF
. TRBJ1-5 TRBV11-2 few TGTGCCAGCAGCTTAGGTCATAATCAGCCCCAGCATTTT CASSLGHNQPQHF
. TRBJ1-1 TRBV13 . TGTGCCAGCAGCAACCTTAGGAGCACTGCCCCTGAAGCTTTCTTT CASSNLRSTAPEAFF
. TRBJ2-7 TRBV9 . TGTGCCAGCAGCGTAGGCACTCAGGGACAAACCTACGAGCAGTACTTC CASSVGTQGQTYEQYF
. TRBJ2-3 TRBV19 . TGTGCCAGTAGTAGTGGAGGGGCGCAGTATTTT CASSSGGAQYF
TRBD2 TRBJ2-1 TRBV19 . TGTGCCAGTAGCCCGGGACTAGTGGGGGAGCAGTTCTTC CASSPGLVGEQFF
TRBD1 TRBJ2-7 TRBV11-1 . TGTGCCAGCAGCTCTAACGGACAGGGGGCCTCCTACGAGCAGTACTTC CASSSNGQGASYEQYF
. TRBJ2-7 TRBV10-2 . TGCGCCAGCAGTGACCATTCCGGCGGAACCTACGAGCAGTACTTC CASSDHSGGTYEQYF
. TRBJ1-4 TRBV30 . TGTGCCTGGAAAGGACTGTCTCTCGAAAAACTGTTTTTT CAWKGLSLEKLFF
. TRBJ2-1 TRBV7-8 . TGTGCCAGCAGCTTAGTCCGGGATCCGGATCATGAGCAGTTCTTC CASSLVRDPDHEQFF
. TRBJ1-1 TRBV11-2 . TGTGCCAGCAGCTCTAGGGAAGAAAGAGGGACTGAAGCTTTCTTT CASSSREERGTEAFF
TRBD1 TRBJ2-3 TRBV5-1 . TGCGCCAGCAGCCCCTCTACAGGGGCCTTCACAGATACGCAGTATTTT CASSPSTGAFTDTQYF
. TRBJ1-4 TRBV9 . TGTGCCAGCAGCGCTAGGGTTAGCGGTGAAAAACTGTTTTTT CASSARVSGEKLFF
TRBD2 TRBJ2-1 TRBV11-2 . TGTGCCAGCAGCCGGACTAGCGGGAACTACAATGAGCAGTTCTTC CASSRTSGNYNEQFF
TRBD2 TRBJ2-5 TRBV7-9 . TGTGCCAGCAGCTTATCGCGGACTAGCGGAGAGACCCAGTACTTC CASSLSRTSGETQYF
TRBD2 TRBJ2-5 TRBV7-8 . TGTGCCAGCAGACAAGAGGGACTAGCCTTTTGGGAGACCCAGTACTTC CASRQEGLAFWETQYF
. TRBJ2-1 TRBV30 once TGTGCCTGGGACTTTTTCCCGGTACATGAGCAGTTCTTC CAWDFFPVHEQFF
TRBD2 TRBJ2-7 TRBV4-2 once TGTGCCAGCAGCCAAGAGATGTCAGCGGGAGTAAGATACGAGCAGTACTTC CASSQEMSAGVRYEQYF
. TRBJ1-1 TRBV4-1 . TGCGCCAGCAGCCAAGGAGAGGGTCAGAAGAACACTGAAGCTTTCTTT CASSQGEGQKNTEAFF
TRBD1 TRBJ2-6 TRBV5-3 . TGTGCCAGAAGCCGGACAGGGGGCGCGGGGCCCTCTGGGGCCAACGTCCTGACTTTC CARSRTGGAGPSGANVLTF